This T cell receptor beta chain is from a study of graft-versus-host responses after intestinal transplantation. The overall study: Multivisceral, liver-intestinal, or isolated intestinal grafts went to recipients. Each recipient received anti-thymocyte globulin induction, then tacrolimus and steroids for 2 to 3 years.

Overall study findings and caveats: Present in recipient marrow, GvH clones included some that appeared first in ileum or blood. Subjects displaying graft-donor T cell macrochimerism possessed elevated graft-versus-host to host-versus-graft clonal ratios inside allografts.

V shed 0 bases and J shed 3 bases, with 2 bases lying between them. CDR1 is SGDLS, CDR2 YYNGEE, per germline. CDR3 size: 12 residues. Only in-frame clones appear in the TCRdb table, and some are missing; sequencing was by immunoSEQ multiplex PCR. This table has some 120,000 clones, roughly 92% appearing once. This clone has more than one count but fewer than ten. What it binds is unknown. This material consisted of unstimulated CD4+ T cells sorted from spleen or lymph node cells, taken before intestinal transplant. This sequence originates from a human donor who received an intestinal transplant. The chain employs TRBV9 and TRBJ2-3; D gene uncertain. The chain's CDR3 is CASSVVTDTQYF. The CDR3 DNA is TGTGCCAGCAGCGTAGTTACAGATACGCAGTATTTT.